The 4 T cell receptor beta chains below were found in one sample sequenced in a study of blood T cell repertoires in COVID-19. The method was immunoSEQ multiplex PCR; TCRdb's version includes in-frame clones alone and lacks a portion of them. The profile covers about 210,000 clones, with roughly 90% appearing a single time and 4% to 5.5% taken by the ten largest. Sequencing was performed on peripheral blood. The receptors were gathered from a woman in her 40s with acute or convalescent COVID-19.

This clone came up once. The V gene is TRBV20-1, the J gene TRBJ1-3; D call uncertain. The CDR3 is 14 residues long. With 3 bases removed from V and 0 bases from J, the gap between germline ends came to 9 bases. Germline CDR1 reads DFQATT; CDR2 reads SNEGSKA (reference sequence). CDR3 loop: CSASPPLSGNTIYF. Here the CDR3 DNA reads TGCAGTGCTAGTCCACCACTCTCTGGAAACACCATATATTTT.

This clone appeared once. V is TRBV3-1 (or the pseudogene TRBV3-2) and J is TRBJ1-1; the D is unclear. This CDR3 spans 13 amino acids. The germline V gene has CDR1 LGHDT and CDR2 YNNKEL (reference sequence). Trimming stripped 5 bases from V and 4 bases from J, with 11 bases between. In DNA, the CDR3 is TGTGCCAGCAGCTCACCGGGAGGCACTGAAGCTTTCTTT. This translates into CASSSPGGTEAFF.

This clone was detected once. The chain has TRBV6-5 and TRBJ2-5, with D unclear. The CDR3 sequence is 15 residues long. V was shortened by 6 bases and J by 0 bases, with 14 bases between the two germline ends. Per germline, CDR1 MNHEY and CDR2 SVGAGI. CDR3 residues: CASSRVDLYQETQYF. The CDR3 coding sequence is TGTGCCAGCAGCCGCGTTGACTTGTACCAAGAGACCCAGTACTTC.

V and J are TRBV19 and TRBJ1-1; D gene unclear. Germline loops: CDR1 LNHDA, CDR2 SQIVND (reference sequence). Trimming stripped 9 bases from V and 8 bases from J, with 7 bases between. The CDR3 is made up of 9 amino acids. The CDR3 is CARQTEAFF. CDR3 DNA sequence: TGTGCCAGACAGACCGAAGCTTTCTTT. The whole variable domain, filled in from reference TRBV19 and TRBJ1-1, reads DGGITQSPKYLFRKEGQNVTLSCEQNLNHDAMYWYRQDPGQGLRLIYYSQIVNDFQKGDIAEGYSVSREKKESFPLTVTSAQKNPTAFYLCARQTEAFFGQGTRLTVV.